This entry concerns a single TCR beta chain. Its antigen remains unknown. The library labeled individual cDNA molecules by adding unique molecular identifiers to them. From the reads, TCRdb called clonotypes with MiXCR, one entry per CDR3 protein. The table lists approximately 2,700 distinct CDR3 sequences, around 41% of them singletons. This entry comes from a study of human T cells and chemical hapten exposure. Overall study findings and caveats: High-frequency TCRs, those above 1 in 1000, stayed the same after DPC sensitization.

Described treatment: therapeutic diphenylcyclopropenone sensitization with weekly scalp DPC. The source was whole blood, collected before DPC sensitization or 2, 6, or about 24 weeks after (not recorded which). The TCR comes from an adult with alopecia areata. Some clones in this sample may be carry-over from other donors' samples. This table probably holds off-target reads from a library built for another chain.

CDR3 sequence: CASSPGQGVHEQFF. CDR3 in DNA: TGTGCCAGCTCACCGGGACAGGGGGTCCATGAGCAGTTCTTC. The chain joins TRBV18 to TRBJ2-1; 11 bases are a match to TRBD1. CDR3 length equals 14 residues. V was pared by 3 bases and J by 8 bases, with 3 bases of the junction left unmatched. The germline gives CDR1 KGHSH, CDR2 LQKENI.